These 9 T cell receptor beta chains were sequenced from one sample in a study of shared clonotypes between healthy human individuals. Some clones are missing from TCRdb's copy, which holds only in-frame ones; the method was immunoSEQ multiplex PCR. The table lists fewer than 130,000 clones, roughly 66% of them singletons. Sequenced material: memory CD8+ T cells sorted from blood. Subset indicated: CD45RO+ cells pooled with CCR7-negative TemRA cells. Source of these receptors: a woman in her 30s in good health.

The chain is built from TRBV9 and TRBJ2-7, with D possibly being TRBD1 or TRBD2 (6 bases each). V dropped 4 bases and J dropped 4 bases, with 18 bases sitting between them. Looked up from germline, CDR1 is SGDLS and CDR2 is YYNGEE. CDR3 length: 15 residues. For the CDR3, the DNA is TGTGCCAGCAGCCCAAGGGGGGCGGGGTGGTACGAGCAGTACTTC. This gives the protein CASSPRGAGWYEQYF.

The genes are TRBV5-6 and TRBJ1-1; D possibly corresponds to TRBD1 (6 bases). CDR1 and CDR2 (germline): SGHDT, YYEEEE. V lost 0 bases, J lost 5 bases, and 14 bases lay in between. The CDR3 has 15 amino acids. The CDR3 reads CASSLVGVRGTEAFF. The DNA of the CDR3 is TGTGCCAGCAGCTTGGTGGGGGTCAGGGGTACTGAAGCTTTCTTT.

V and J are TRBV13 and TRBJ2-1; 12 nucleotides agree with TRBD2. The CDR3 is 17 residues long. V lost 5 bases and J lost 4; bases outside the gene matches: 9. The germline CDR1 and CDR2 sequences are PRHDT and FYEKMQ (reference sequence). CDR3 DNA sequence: TGTGCCAGCAGCACGACCCTACTAGCGGGAGGTTACAATGAGCAGTTCTTC. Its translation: CASSTTLLAGGYNEQFF.

The DNA for the CDR3 is TGCGCCAGCAGCCAAGATAGGGGTTTATCCGGGGAGCTGTTTTTT. This encodes CASSQDRGLSGELFF. The J gene is TRBJ2-2, the V gene TRBV4-1; D might be TRBD1 (5 bases). CDR1 is MGHRA and CDR2 is YSYEKL in the germline V gene. V lost 0 bases and J lost 6, with 11 bases in between. This CDR3 has 15 residues.

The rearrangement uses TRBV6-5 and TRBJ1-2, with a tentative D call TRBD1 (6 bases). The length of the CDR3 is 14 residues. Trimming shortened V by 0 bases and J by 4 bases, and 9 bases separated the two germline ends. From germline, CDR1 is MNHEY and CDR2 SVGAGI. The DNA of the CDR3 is TGTGCCAGCAGTTACTCGAGGGGGAGCTATGGCTACACCTTC. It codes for CASSYSRGSYGYTF.

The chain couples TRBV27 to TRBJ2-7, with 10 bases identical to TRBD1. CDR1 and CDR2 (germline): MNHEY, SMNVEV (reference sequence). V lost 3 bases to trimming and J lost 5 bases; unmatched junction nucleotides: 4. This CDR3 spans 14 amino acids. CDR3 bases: TGTGCCAGCAGTTTTGGGACAGGGGCTGACGAGCAGTACTTC. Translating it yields CASSFGTGADEQYF.

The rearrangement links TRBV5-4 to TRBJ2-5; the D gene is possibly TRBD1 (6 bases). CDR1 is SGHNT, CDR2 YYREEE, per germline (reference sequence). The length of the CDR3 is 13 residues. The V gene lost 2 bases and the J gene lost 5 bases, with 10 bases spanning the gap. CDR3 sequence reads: CASSLGQGETQYF. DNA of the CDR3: TGTGCCAGCAGCTTAGGTCAGGGGGAGACCCAGTACTTC.

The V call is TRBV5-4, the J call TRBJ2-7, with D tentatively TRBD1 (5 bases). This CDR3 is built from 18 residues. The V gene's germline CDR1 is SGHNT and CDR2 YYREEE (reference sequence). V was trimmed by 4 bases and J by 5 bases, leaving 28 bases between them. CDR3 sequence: CASSVIDRQGPPVDEQYF. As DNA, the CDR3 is TGTGCCAGCAGCGTTATCGATCGGCAGGGCCCGCCCGTGGACGAGCAGTACTTC.

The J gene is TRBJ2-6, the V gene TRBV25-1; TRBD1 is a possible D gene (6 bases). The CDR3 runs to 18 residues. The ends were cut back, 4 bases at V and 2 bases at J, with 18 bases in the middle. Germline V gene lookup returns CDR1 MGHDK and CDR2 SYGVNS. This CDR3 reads CASSGLTGFPAGANVLTF. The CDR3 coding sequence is TGTGCCAGCAGTGGATTAACAGGGTTCCCAGCTGGGGCCAACGTCCTGACTTTC. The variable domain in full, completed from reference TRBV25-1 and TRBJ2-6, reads EADIYQTPRYLVIGTGKKITLECSQTMGHDKMYWYQQDPGMELHLIHYSYGVNSTEKGDLSSESTVSRIRTEHFPLTLESARPSHTSQYLCASSGLTGFPAGANVLTFGAGSRLTVL.